This T cell receptor (beta chain) is drawn from a study of T-cell reconstitution after alpha-beta-depleted transplantation in children. Using unique molecular identifiers, the investigators prepared the TCRbeta library. TCRdb re-derived calls from the PCR reads in MiXCR, one entry per CDR3 protein. The sample lists some 500,000 distinct CDR3 sequences, 32% occurring once. The CDR3 totals 14 residues. CDR1 SGHTA and CDR2 FQGNSA come from the germline V gene. Trimming took off 1 base at V and 8 bases at J, with 14 bases between the two ends. This clonotype was recorded only once. Sequencing was performed on PBMCs from the stem cell graft donor, taken from the stem cell graft. The receptor comes from a human donor who donated a stem cell graft to a child with aplastic anemia. The chain has TRBV7-2 and TRBJ1-2, with D unresolved. The CDR3 reads CASSLDATPRGYTF. Here the CDR3 DNA reads TGTGCCAGCAGCTTAGACGCCACGCCAAGGGGCTACACCTTC.